Following are 9 T cell receptor beta chains from one sample sequenced in a study of cytomegalovirus exposure and HLA in healthy donors. PCR employed 60 Vbeta and 13 Jbeta primers. TCRdb's copy holds only in-frame clones and misses some; the assay was immunoSEQ multiplex PCR. The sample lists about 200,000 clones; 70% to 80% were seen once. Sequencing was carried out using PBMCs. All receptors derive from a woman aged 25-40 years in good health and CMV-seronegative.

The rearrangement joins TRBV7-9 to TRBJ1-1; D is undetermined. The CDR3 spans 13 residues. Germline loops: CDR1 SEHNR, CDR2 FQNEAQ (reference sequence). Trimming took off 3 bases at V and 1 base at J, with 6 bases between the two ends. Written as DNA, the CDR3 is TGTGCCAGCAGCTTGGCAGGGAACACTGAAGCTTTCTTT. Translation: CASSLAGNTEAFF.

This chain joins TRBV9 and TRBJ2-7, with 10 bases lining up with TRBD2. V gave up 7 bases and J gave up 2 bases; unmatched junction bases: 12. The CDR3 has 16 amino acids. The germline V gene encodes CDR1 SGDLS and CDR2 YYNGEE. CDR3 coding DNA: TGTGCCAGCGCCCGGTCACGAGCGGGAGGGCCCTACGAGCAGTACTTC. Protein product: CASARSRAGGPYEQYF.

The genes are TRBV6-5 and TRBJ2-3, with 7 bases fitting TRBD2. This CDR3 has 14 residues. After removal of 0 bases from V and 15 bases from J, the junction contained 12 bases not matched to a gene. Germline assignment: CDR1 MNHEY and CDR2 SVGAGI. The CDR3 reads CASSYSRSGAREYF. The DNA for the CDR3 is TGTGCCAGCAGTTACTCACGAAGCGGGGCGCGGGAATATTTT.

This clone was observed a single time. The rearrangement uses TRBV27 and TRBJ1-6, with D possibly being TRBD1 (5 bases). Trimming cost V 3 bases and J 6 bases, with 12 bases left between them. There are 15 residues in the CDR3. Germline V gene sequence: CDR1 MNHEY, CDR2 SMNVEV (reference sequence). The CDR3 here is CASSFWGDSNSPLHF. For the CDR3, the DNA is TGTGCCAGCAGTTTCTGGGGGGATAGTAATTCACCCCTCCACTTT.

This chain uses TRBV6-4 with TRBJ1-2, with 8 bases fitting TRBD1. Germline assignment: CDR1 MRHNA and CDR2 SNTAGT. V was clipped by 9 bases and J by 8 bases; unmatched bases: 11. This CDR3 has 13 residues. In nucleotides, the CDR3 is TGTGCCAGTCGAACTACAGGGGGTGGAGGCTACACCTTC. Translation gives CASRTTGGGGYTF.

The chain combines TRBV29-1 with TRBJ2-5; D is unresolved. The germline CDR1 and CDR2 sequences are SQVTM and ANQGSEA. This CDR3 spans 10 amino acids. V was trimmed by 6 bases and J by 5 bases, leaving 7 bases between them. Here the CDR3 DNA reads TGCAGCGTGGCCCCGGAGACCCAGTACTTC. Residues: CSVAPETQYF.

V usage is TRBV27 and J usage is TRBJ2-5; 7 bases fit TRBD2. Germline V gene lookup returns CDR1 MNHEY and CDR2 SMNVEV (reference sequence). This CDR3 region has 17 residues. The J segment lost 0 bases and the V segment lost 4 bases, leaving 11 bases of the junction unmatched. The CDR3 DNA sequence: TGTGCCAGCAGTTCTTACGGACTAGAAGGAAACCAAGAGACCCAGTACTTC. Encoded protein: CASSSYGLEGNQETQYF.

This clone was found a few times. The rearrangement joins TRBV19 to TRBJ2-7; D remains ambiguous. The CDR3 has 16 residues. Trimming took off 4 bases at V and 5 bases at J, with 21 bases between the two ends. CDR1 is LNHDA, CDR2 SQIVND, per germline (reference sequence). CDR3 amino acids: CASSTEPRPLMNEQYF. The CDR3 DNA sequence: TGTGCCAGTAGTACTGAGCCGAGGCCATTGATGAACGAGCAGTACTTC. The full variable domain, its missing parts supplied by reference TRBV19 and TRBJ2-7, is DGGITQSPKYLFRKEGQNVTLSCEQNLNHDAMYWYRQDPGQGLRLIYYSQIVNDFQKGDIAEGYSVSREKKESFPLTVTSAQKNPTAFYLCASSTEPRPLMNEQYFGPGTRLTVT.

This clone has only a few counts. The V and J genes are TRBV7-6 and TRBJ1-2, with 12 bases matching TRBD1. Trimming took 5 bases from V and 6 from J; bases not matched to a gene: 13. This CDR3 spans 17 amino acids. Per the germline V gene, CDR1 is SGHVS and CDR2 is FNYEAQ. Here the CDR3 DNA reads TGTGCCAGCAGCGTATCACCGGGACAGGGGGCAGCGGATGGCTACACCTTC. Its protein product is CASSVSPGQGAADGYTF. Full variable domain (missing parts from reference TRBV7-6 and TRBJ1-2): GAGVSQSPRYKVTKRGQDVALRCDPISGHVSLYWYRQALGQGPEFLTYFNYEAQQDKSGLPNDRFSAERPEGSISTLTIQRTEQRDSAMYRCASSVSPGQGAADGYTFGSGTRLTVV.